A single sample gave rise to the 16 T cell receptor beta chains below, sequenced in a study of CD8 T cells in ankylosing spondylitis. MiXCR, applied by TCRdb to the 5' RACE reads, yields one record per CDR3 protein. The sample lists 200,000 to 250,000 distinct CDR3 sequences, around 10% occurring once. The sequenced sample consisted of blood, either unsorted or a sorted T cell fraction (not recorded which). The receptor set was obtained from a male donor with ankylosing spondylitis or in good health (not recorded which).

The chain recombines TRBV6-1 with TRBJ1-1; 9 bases match TRBD1. This CDR3 spans 16 amino acids. After removal of 6 bases from V and 10 bases from J, the junction contained 18 bases not matched to a gene. CDR1 MNHNS and CDR2 SASEGT come from the germline V gene. CDR3 nucleotides: TGTGCCAGCAGCAGATATTCCGGGACAGGGTCGTTCGGAGCTTTCTTT. It specifies CASSRYSGTGSFGAFF.

This clonotype was seen only a few times. The V call is TRBV13, the J call TRBJ1-3; D remains ambiguous. The CDR3 length is 14 residues. Per the germline V gene, CDR1 is PRHDT and CDR2 is FYEKMQ (reference sequence). V lost 4 bases and J 3 bases, leaving 10 bases between the germline ends. CDR3 loop: CASSSGRRGNTIYF. DNA of the CDR3: TGTGCCAGCAGCTCCGGACGCCGTGGAAACACCATATATTTT.

The table lists this clonotype with many counts. The chain carries TRBV6-1 and TRBJ2-3; D gene ambiguous. With 6 bases removed from V and 2 bases from J, the gap between germline ends came to 15 bases. CDR1 and CDR2 (germline): MNHNS, SASEGT. The CDR3 runs 15 residues. This chain's CDR3 is CASRFLGRATDTQYF. The CDR3 coding sequence is TGTGCCAGCAGATTTCTTGGACGGGCCACAGATACGCAGTATTTT.

This chain connects TRBV29-1 to TRBJ1-1; TRBD1 matches at 10 bases. The CDR3 totals 13 residues. Germline loops: CDR1 SQVTM, CDR2 ANQGSEA. V was pared by 6 bases and J by 5 bases, with 6 bases of the junction left unmatched. CDR3 coding DNA: TGCAGCGTGCGGACAGGGGGGAGGACTGAAGCTTTCTTT. Translation gives CSVRTGGRTEAFF.

This clonotype was seen many times. The CDR3 loop is CASSGSGGAEAFF. CDR3 DNA sequence: TGTGCCAGTAGTGGATCAGGGGGAGCAGAAGCTTTCTTT. The V gene is TRBV19, the J gene TRBJ1-1; 7 bases map to TRBD1. V was pared by 5 bases and J by 8 bases, with 8 bases of the junction left unmatched. The CDR3 consists of 13 residues. Germline CDR1 and CDR2: LNHDA and SQIVND (reference sequence).

This clonotype was found once. CDR3 sequence (DNA): TGCAGCGCAAAGAGGACCTCCACCGGGGAGCTGTTTTTT. Encoded protein: CSAKRTSTGELFF. V is TRBV29-1 and J is TRBJ2-2, with D uncertain. V was shortened by 7 bases and J by 4 bases, with 13 bases between the two germline ends. Germline assignment: CDR1 SQVTM and CDR2 ANQGSEA. The CDR3 is 13 residues long.

The chain combines TRBV6-1 with TRBJ1-1; D possibly corresponds to TRBD1 (5 bases). V was shortened by 6 bases and J by 6 bases, with 17 bases between the two germline ends. The CDR3 consists of 14 residues. Per the germline V gene, CDR1 is MNHNS and CDR2 is SASEGT. The DNA for the CDR3 is TGTGCCAGCAGCCTGGGGCGGAGGGTCGCTGAAGCTTTCTTT. Translating gives CASSLGRRVAEAFF.

This clonotype was counted ten times or more. The CDR3 sequence is CATGAIPRTDTQYF. The CDR3 region has the DNA TGTGCCACCGGCGCCATACCCCGCACAGATACGCAGTATTTT. The gene calls are TRBV15 and TRBJ2-3; unclear D gene. CDR1 and CDR2 (germline): LNHNV, YYDKDF (reference sequence). The V end was cut by 8 bases, the J end by 1 base, with 13 bases between. The CDR3 is 14 residues long.

In the case of this clonotype: A read error may be the cause here, since a much bigger clone is one base away. The V call is TRBV7-3, the J call TRBJ2-2; D is uncertain. This CDR3 has 14 residues. V lost 5 bases to trimming and J lost 0 bases, with 7 bases between them. Germline CDR1 and CDR2: SGHTA and FQGTGA. The DNA of the CDR3 is TGTGCCAGCAGCCGAAACGCGAACACCGGGGAGCTGTTTTTT. Its translation: CASSRNANTGELFF. Using reference TRBV7-3 and TRBJ2-2 for the parts outside the CDR3, the full variable domain is GAGVSQTPSNKVTEKGKYVELRCDPISGHTALYWYRQSLGQGPEFLIYFQGTGAADDSGLPNDRFFAVRPEGSVSTLKIQRTERGDSAVYLCASSRNANTGELFFGEGSRLTVL.

The V gene is TRBV7-8, the J gene TRBJ1-6; D is uncertain. Germline V CDR1 and CDR2: SGHVS, FQNEAQ. This CDR3 contains 15 residues. V lost 2 bases to trimming and J lost 12 bases, with 17 bases between them. The CDR3 here is CASSLLVSPLGPLHF. The DNA for the CDR3 is TGTGCCAGCAGCTTACTGGTTTCTCCACTGGGACCCCTCCACTTT.

This clonotype came up many times. The chain couples TRBV7-9 to TRBJ1-1; D unclear. The CDR3 runs 12 residues. CDR1 is SEHNR, CDR2 FQNEAQ, per germline (reference sequence). V was cut by 6 bases and J by 1 base, with 6 bases left in between. The CDR3, as DNA: TGTGCCAGCAGTCACGAGAACACTGAAGCTTTCTTT. Its translation is CASSHENTEAFF.

This clonotype has a handful of counts. The chain employs TRBV7-8 and TRBJ2-3, with TRBD1 matching over 7 bases. The CDR3 has 13 amino acids. The germline V gene has CDR1 SGHVS and CDR2 FQNEAQ. Trimming removed 6 bases from V and 1 base from J; junction bases left unmatched: 1. CDR3 in amino acids: CASRQGRTDTQYF. CDR3 DNA: TGTGCCAGCAGACAGGGGCGCACAGATACGCAGTATTTT.

The CDR3: CATQDRRGEKLFF. DNA of the CDR3: TGTGCCACCCAGGACAGGAGGGGTGAAAAACTGTTTTTT. The V call is TRBV10-3, the J call TRBJ1-4, with 7 bases lining up with TRBD1. With 10 bases clipped from V and 7 bases from J, the junction kept 9 bases outside the gene matches. Per germline, CDR1 ENHRY and CDR2 SYGVKD. CDR3 length equals 13 residues.

This clonotype came up many times. V is TRBV6-2 or TRBV6-3 and J is TRBJ1-5; D gene ambiguous. Trimming took 4 bases from V and 0 from J, leaving 16 bases between them. Germline V CDR1 and CDR2: MNHEY, SVGEGT. CDR3 size: 17 residues. The CDR3: CASSFWTLPGSNQPQHF. CDR3 coding DNA: TGTGCCAGCAGTTTTTGGACTCTCCCGGGTAGCAATCAGCCCCAGCATTTT.

This clonotype occurred many times. V usage is TRBV3-1 and J usage is TRBJ1-2, with D possibly being TRBD1 (5 bases). Deletions cut 5 bases from V and 4 bases from J, with 14 bases between. Germline values: CDR1 LGHDT, CDR2 YNNKEL (reference sequence). This CDR3 has 14 amino acids. The CDR3 bases are TGTGCCAGCAGCGAACAGGTTTTCGGCTATGGCTACACCTTC. Translating gives CASSEQVFGYGYTF.

This clonotype has only a few counts. The rearrangement joins TRBV7-2 to TRBJ2-7; 9 bases fit TRBD2. The CDR3 covers 18 residues. Unmatched junction bases numbered 10, after V lost 0 bases and J lost 1 base. The germline V gene encodes CDR1 SGHTA and CDR2 FQGNSA. DNA for the CDR3: TGTGCCAGCAGCTTAGCTACGATACTAGCGGGCCGATCCTACGAGCAGTACTTC. Its translation is CASSLATILAGRSYEQYF.